Detailed here is one T cell receptor beta chain. It was CD45RO-negative cells, positively selected for CCR7, that made up naive CD8 cells, with terminally differentiated effector memory CD45RA+ cells excluded. Sequencing was performed with immunoSEQ multiplex PCR; in TCRdb, only in-frame clones are kept and a portion is missing. The sample lists some 2.1 million clones, 85% to 95% occurring once. The data belong to a study of shared clonotypes between healthy human individuals. Study details: Per donor, CD8 memory used one plate, CD8 naive used two, CD4 memory used three and CD4 naive used three.

Germline V CDR1 and CDR2: SGHVS, FQNEAQ. This CDR3 has 18 residues. V shed 4 bases, J shed 1 base, and the junction held 15 bases outside the gene matches. The TCR was taken from a man aged 18 to 29 in good health. V and J are TRBV7-8 and TRBJ2-5, with TRBD2 matching 7 bases. The sequencing input was naive CD8+ T cells sorted from blood. CDR3 DNA: TGTGCCAGCAGCTCATTTTCTTGGGGGAGGGACGGCCAAGAGACCCAGTACTTC. Translated, it gives CASSSFSWGRDGQETQYF. Based on the CDR3 plus reference TRBV7-8 and TRBJ2-5, the full variable domain is GAGVSQSPRYKVAKRGQDVALRCDPISGHVSLFWYQQALGQGPEFLTYFQNEAQLDKSGLPSDRFFAERPEGSVSTLKIQRTQQEDSAVYLCASSSFSWGRDGQETQYFGPGTRLLVL.